This is a list of T cell receptor beta chains from one sample in a study of PD-L1 blockade in urothelial cancer. Method: immunoSEQ multiplex PCR; TCRdb's copy keeps in-frame clones and lacks some. The sample shows some 66,000 clones, approximately 86% of them seen only once. The sample consisted of PBMCs, taken around atezolizumab (anti-PD-L1) treatment. Receptor source: a man between 60 and 70 years old with urothelial cancer. CDR3s include the opening cysteine and the closing phenylalanine or tryptophan. Each record gives: D gene, J gene, clone size, V gene, CDR3 protein, CDR3 DNA. D genes are given only for firm matches. Where a row states a size, it is once, few, many or the class of an expanded clone; other rows omit it.

>TRBD1|TRBJ1-1|NA|TRBV6-5
CASSYLPGGRNTEAFF
TGTGCCAGCAGTTACTTACCAGGGGGTAGGAACACTGAAGCTTTCTTT
>TRBD2|TRBJ2-1|NA|TRBV30
CAWNRGSTSGGNEQFF
TGTGCCTGGAACCGGGGGTCGACTAGCGGGGGGAATGAGCAGTTCTTC
>NA|TRBJ1-3|NA|TRBV19
CAHPNTSRGGGNTIYF
TGTGCCCATCCGAATACATCCCGGGGAGGTGGAAACACCATATATTTT
>NA|TRBJ2-7|NA|TRBV11-2
CASSFRGSSSYEQYF
TGTGCCAGCAGCTTCCGGGGAAGTAGCTCCTACGAGCAGTACTTC
>TRBD1|TRBJ1-5|NA|TRBV6-6
CASSYFQTGGGQPQHF
TGTGCCAGCAGTTACTTTCAGACAGGGGGAGGTCAGCCCCAGCATTTT
>NA|TRBJ2-7|NA|TRBV10-3
CAIGRLARGTYEQYF
TGTGCCATCGGGCGGCTAGCAAGGGGGACCTACGAGCAGTACTTC
>TRBD1|TRBJ2-5|NA|TRBV7-2
CASSSVRGQETQYF
TGTGCCAGCAGCTCTGTCAGGGGGCAAGAGACCCAGTACTTC
>NA|TRBJ2-3|NA|TRBV7-6
CASSLGAGQLTDTQYF
TGTGCCAGCAGCTTAGGGGCTGGGCAACTCACAGATACGCAGTATTTT
>TRBD2|TRBJ2-7|NA|TRBV7-6
CASSSPRTSGGFEQYF
TGTGCCAGCAGCTCACCCAGGACTAGCGGGGGGTTTGAGCAGTACTTC
>TRBD1|TRBJ2-7|NA|TRBV5-1
CASRTGGLQEQYF
TGCGCCAGCCGGACAGGGGGCTTACAAGAGCAGTACTTC
>NA|TRBJ2-5|NA|TRBV5-1
CASSSDRWEETQYF
TGCGCCAGCAGCTCAGACAGGTGGGAAGAGACCCAGTACTTC
>TRBD1|TRBJ1-2|NA|TRBV19
CASSNPSGTGNYGYTF
TGTGCCAGTAGTAATCCCTCCGGGACAGGGAACTATGGCTACACCTTC
>TRBD1|TRBJ1-5|NA|TRBV6-5
CASSYTTGEDQPQHF
TGTGCCAGCAGTTATACGACAGGGGAGGATCAGCCCCAGCATTTT
>NA|TRBJ2-2|NA|TRBV15
CATSRDSRGPAGELFF
TGTGCCACCAGCAGAGATTCCAGGGGCCCAGCCGGGGAGCTGTTTTTT
>NA|TRBJ2-3|few|TRBV10-2
CASSELRRGTDTQYF
TGCGCCAGCAGTGAGTTGAGGCGGGGCACAGATACGCAGTATTTT
>NA|TRBJ2-1|NA|TRBV11-3
CASSLAPPQQFF
TGTGCCAGCAGCTTAGCCCCCCCACAACAGTTCTTC
>NA|TRBJ2-7|NA|TRBV19
CASSTGAGGYEQYF
TGTGCCAGTAGTACGGGAGCTGGGGGCTACGAGCAGTACTTC
>TRBD1|TRBJ2-3|NA|TRBV7-9
CASSSGTDDTDTQYF
TGTGCCAGCAGCTCGGGGACAGATGACACAGATACGCAGTATTTT
>TRBD2|TRBJ2-2|NA|TRBV9
CASRAGTSYTGELFF
TGTGCCAGCAGGGCCGGGACTAGCTACACCGGGGAGCTGTTTTTT
>NA|TRBJ2-7|NA|TRBV6-5
CASSPTGYYEQYF
TGTGCCAGCAGCCCGACAGGTTACTACGAGCAGTACTTC
>NA|TRBJ1-1|NA|TRBV19
CASTPYRGASRNTEAFF
TGTGCCAGTACCCCATATCGGGGGGCGAGTAGGAACACTGAAGCTTTCTTT
>TRBD1|TRBJ2-1|NA|TRBV19
CASSHDRAPDADNEQFF
TGTGCCAGTAGTCACGACAGGGCCCCCGACGCAGACAATGAGCAGTTCTTC
>NA|TRBJ2-3|NA|TRBV18
CASSPPTVDTQYF
TGTGCCAGCTCACCACCGACAGTCGATACGCAGTATTTT
>NA|TRBJ2-2|NA|TRBV7-2
CASSLSTGELFF
TGTGCCAGCAGCTTGAGCACCGGGGAGCTGTTTTTT
>NA|TRBJ2-3|once|TRBV2
CASSPTSTSTDTQYF
TGTGCCAGCAGTCCGACTTCAACTAGCACAGATACGCAGTATTTT
>NA|TRBJ1-5|NA|TRBV7-9
CASSTSSTGGQPQHF
TGTGCCAGCAGCACCTCTTCGACAGGCGGACAGCCCCAGCATTTT
>NA|TRBJ1-4|NA|TRBV19
CASSIDWNRDTNEKLFF
TGTGCCAGTAGTATTGACTGGAACAGGGACACTAATGAAAAACTGTTTTTT
>TRBD1|TRBJ2-3|NA|TRBV9
CASSVRQGSTDTQYF
TGTGCCAGCAGCGTACGACAGGGGAGCACAGATACGCAGTATTTT
>TRBD2|TRBJ2-3|once|TRBV4-2
CASSQDRRGVNTQYF
TGTGCCAGCAGCCAAGATCGGCGGGGGGTGAATACGCAGTATTTT
>NA|TRBJ2-2|NA|TRBV30
CAWSVHNTGELFF
TGTGCCTGGAGTGTACACAACACCGGGGAGCTGTTTTTT
>NA|TRBJ1-1|NA|TRBV2
CASTEFGPGDRITEAFF
TGTGCCAGCACTGAATTTGGGCCCGGAGACAGGATAACTGAAGCTTTCTTT